The clone carrying this T cell receptor beta chain was counted a few times. Antigen specificity is unknown. TCRdb reprocessed the RT-PCR reads with MiXCR, giving one entry per CDR3 protein. The repertoire consists of about 240,000 distinct CDR3 sequences, with 12% occurring once and the leading ten covering about 7.8%. The CDR3 is made up of 13 amino acids. In germline, CDR1 is DFQATT, CDR2 SNEGSKA (reference sequence). V shed 6 bases and J 5 bases; nucleotides not matched to a gene: 8. The data belong to a study of response to subunit inactivated influenza vaccine. General observations from the study: The authors proposed limited new T cell recruitment per seasonal influenza vaccination.

The sample consisted of non-naive T cells sorted from PBMCs, taken roughly 2 weeks before vaccination. The genes are TRBV20-1 and TRBJ1-2; 8 bases align to TRBD1. The clonotype comes from a man aged 45-60 years who received an inactivated influenza vaccine. In DNA, the CDR3 is TGCAGTGCCAAGGACAGGGCCTCGTATGGCTACACCTTC. Protein: CSAKDRASYGYTF.